This record looks at one T cell receptor beta chain sequence and its context. Its recognized antigen is unknown. The input lacks base qualities; no much larger clone sits a single base away. Each sample was amplified as two independent genomic DNA replicates: 0.5 to 0.65 ug for blood and roughly 1.5 ug for tumor or normal breast. TCRB sequencing of genomic DNA was carried out with the ImmunoSeq Intro kit according to the manufacturer's instructions. Multiplex PCR ran 30 to 40 cycles with proprietary primers and spike-in control sequences for absolute quantification. Single-end 150-bp reads were used to sequence an 87-bp fragment covering the CDR3 and the flanking V and J genes. Each lane of an Illumina MiSeq using version 3.0 chemistry carried seven multiplexed samples, with two replicates per sample. Per the source publication's procedure: Raw data were processed by the vendor's proprietary pipeline, with both replicates merged into one result per sample. A clonotype was defined as productive rearrangements that share the same V-gene family, CDR3 amino acid sequence and J-gene segment. Clonality was calculated as 1 minus the normalized Shannon entropy (Pielou evenness) of TCRB abundances. To estimate T cell density, the total number of templates was divided by the number of input cells, which was inferred from the amount of DNA input. Recon, run with its default parameters, was used to estimate overall repertoire diversity and clonality. Clonotypes with over 0.1% abundance in tumor and at least 32-fold higher abundance in tumor than in normal breast were defined as tumor-enriched. Entries here come from immuneACCESS through TCRdb and include only in-frame sequences with V and J called. Some clones fail to appear in such tables; in the studies checked, an unresolved V gene covers under half of the shortfall, and the cause of the remainder is unknown. The V and J calls and the clone size are those of that table, but D and trimming were determined from the DNA. The sample table shows 45,000 to 50,000 clones, and roughly 80% are seen once. The ten largest clones represent 1.1% to 1.5% of the sample.

The source of the sample is a study of early stage breast cancer tumors (dated by TCRdb to 2015 to 2018). Regarding the research as a whole: Of the 15 or so invasive breast tumors, about a dozen were found to be estrogen receptor-positive, progesterone receptor-positive and HER2-negative. About 65% of the 12 ER+/PR+/HER2- tumors were invasive ductal carcinomas, while the other four were invasive lobular carcinomas. A read coverage of roughly 10-fold per sample was achieved on average. A total of roughly 2.5 million templates, representing 1,097,674 unique clonotypes, were detected across all samples. Study-level results and caveats: Sequencing bulk genomic DNA from unsorted cells could not capture chain pairing or functional markers like CD4, CD8 and FOXP3. Analysis by tumor subtype was prevented by the small cohort size. Enriched TCRB sequences shared across patients were mostly commonly generated sequences, unlikely to play an important role in the tumor microenvironment. Repertoires from blood and normal breast were more alike than repertoires from blood and tumor, and in about 85% of the 16 patients, comparing each tissue with blood separated tumor from normal. About 2.7-fold higher T cell density and higher clonality were observed in tumors than in adjacent normal breast tissue.

The study profiled bulk TCR beta-chain repertoires in matched peripheral blood, tumor and adjacent normal breast tissue taken from approximately 15 patients with early-stage breast cancer. Before surgery, about 4.5-10 mL of whole blood was collected into EDTA tubes and then processed within 2 hours. Ficoll-Paque centrifugation in SepMate-50 tubes was used to isolate peripheral blood mononuclear cells. For storage in liquid nitrogen, PBMCs were cryopreserved as aliquots of roughly 1.8 to 4.5 million cells in about 90% FBS with 10% DMSO. The Qiagen AllPrep DNA/RNA Mini kit was used to extract genomic DNA. V is shortened by 6 bases, J by 6 bases, and the region joining them spans 18 bases. There are 16 amino acids in the CDR3, from cysteine to phenylalanine inclusive. The kept DNA is CDR3 alone, 48 bases in frame from the first base. The germline V gene supplies CDR1 WSHSY and CDR2 SAAADI.

The sample comprised blood. The chain is assembled from TRBV10-2 and TRBJ1-6; TRBD1 is possibly the D segment (6 matching bases). This TCR was recovered from a person aged 50-59 years with breast cancer. The CDR3 loop reads CASSGRAGARNSPLHF. The DNA sequence reads TGCGCCAGCAGCGGTCGCGCGGGGGCGCGTAATTCACCCCTCCACTTT.